A single sample is the source of the 2 T cell receptor beta chains below, sequenced in a study of T cell responses to AZD1222 COVID-19 vaccine (dated by TCRdb to the early 2020s). The library was produced with the immunoSEQ multiplex PCR assay. TCRdb carries this immuneACCESS record with in-frame sequences only. Its versions omit some clonotypes, under half of them owing to an unresolved V gene in the studies checked, with the rest unexplained. This sample is represented by 100,000 to 150,000 clones; around 90% of them were singletons. About 6% of the sample is held by the ten biggest clonotypes. The intended sense of this specimen's time point label: baseline before first vaccination. The sample consisted of peripheral blood, taken on day 0 of AZD1222 vaccination. The source is an adult in good health.

This chain connects TRBV7-9 to TRBJ1-4, with 9 bases aligning to TRBD1. V was pared by 5 bases and J by 5 bases, with 6 bases of the junction left unmatched. CDR3 length equals 15 residues. Germline-derived CDR1 and CDR2 are SEHNR and FQNEAQ (reference sequence). CDR3 nucleotide sequence: TGTGCCAGCAGCCGCGGGGGGACAGGGAATGAAAAACTGTTTTTT. It yields the protein CASSRGGTGNEKLFF.

This chain links TRBV7-2 with TRBJ1-2; D not certain. In germline, CDR1 is SGHTA, CDR2 FQGNSA. V dropped 2 bases and J dropped 8 bases, with 18 bases sitting between them. There are 15 residues in the CDR3. The CDR3 here is CASSLTVRGEYGYTF. DNA for the CDR3: TGTGCCAGCAGCTTAACAGTTCGTGGCGAATACGGCTACACCTTC.